Following are 27 T cell receptor beta chains from one sample sequenced in a study of T cells in Graves' hyperthyroidism and ophthalmopathy. Amplified regions were TCR beta CDR3 sequences from RNA transcripts. In the first-round RT-PCR of the TCR CDR3, the HTBI primer set was used. A single record per CDR3 protein comes from TCRdb applying MiXCR to the multiplex PCR reads. The sample holds 500,000 to 600,000 distinct CDR3 sequences, about a sixth seen once. Sequencing was done on a sample of blood. The receptors come from a woman younger than 30 with Graves' hyperthyroidism.

The V and J genes are TRBV7-2 and TRBJ2-3; TRBD2 aligns across 9 bases. The CDR3 is made up of 16 amino acids. Trimming removed 1 base from V and 1 base from J; junction bases left unmatched: 3. Germline CDR1 and CDR2: SGHTA and FQGNSA. The CDR3 bases are TGTGCCAGCAGCTTAGAAGTAGCGGGGGGCACAGATACGCAGTATTTT. This translates into CASSLEVAGGTDTQYF.

This clonotype was counted once. This may be a read error: a much more frequent sequence differs by one nucleotide. J is TRBJ1-1 and V is TRBV19; D call uncertain. Germline-derived CDR1 and CDR2 are LNHDA and SQIVND (reference sequence). The CDR3 is made up of 16 amino acids. CDR3 in amino acids: CASSLQVGPRNAEAFF. In nucleotides, the CDR3 is TGTGCCAGTAGTCTCCAAGTCGGACCGAGGAACGCTGAAGCTTTCTTT.

This clonotype was seen at least ten times. The chain recombines TRBV7-8 with TRBJ1-1; perhaps TRBD1 as D (6 bases). This CDR3 region has 13 residues. V lost 5 bases to trimming and J lost 9 bases, with 16 bases between them. CDR1 is SGHVS and CDR2 is FQNEAQ in the germline V gene. In nucleotides, the CDR3 is TGTGCCAGCAGCCCCCAGGCCGGGACACAAGCTTTCTTT. Encoded protein: CASSPQAGTQAFF.

Ten or more counts support this clonotype. V and J are TRBV2 and TRBJ2-3, with TRBD2 as a possible D gene (5 bases). The length of the CDR3 is 14 residues. CDR1 is SNHLY and CDR2 is FYNNEI in the germline V gene. V was cut by 2 bases and J by 4 bases, with 10 bases left in between. The CDR3 DNA follows: TGTGCCAGCAGTGAAAGGGAGAAGGCAGATACGCAGTATTTT. Residues: CASSEREKADTQYF.

CDR3 in amino acids: CASSLTARVSTEAFF. CDR3 bases: TGTGCCAGCAGTTTAACGGCCAGGGTGAGCACTGAAGCTTTCTTT. The chain couples TRBV27 to TRBJ1-1; D is perhaps TRBD1 (5 bases). Germline V lookup: CDR1 MNHEY, CDR2 SMNVEV (reference sequence). V lost 2 bases and J lost 4, with 14 bases in between. The CDR3 runs to 15 residues.

This clonotype was counted only a few times. This chain links TRBV19 with TRBJ2-1; D gene unclear. Looked up from germline, CDR1 is LNHDA and CDR2 is SQIVND (reference sequence). The CDR3 loop spans 14 amino acids. The V gene lost 6 bases and the J gene lost 0 bases, with 9 bases spanning the gap. CDR3 in amino acids: CASRASSSYNEQFF. The CDR3 DNA follows: TGTGCCAGTAGGGCCTCGAGCTCCTACAATGAGCAGTTCTTC.

This clonotype was recorded at least ten times. This sequence joins TRBV28 and TRBJ2-7, with 7 bases that match TRBD1. This CDR3 has 14 residues. Germline V lookup: CDR1 MDHEN, CDR2 SYDVKM. After removal of 4 bases from V and 2 bases from J, the junction contained 5 bases not matched to a gene. CDR3 amino acids: CASSSSGQTYEQYF. CDR3 nucleotide sequence: TGTGCCAGCAGTTCATCGGGACAGACCTACGAGCAGTACTTC.

This clonotype was detected a few times. This chain's CDR3 is CASSSGTGVDNSPLHF. The CDR3 DNA reads TGTGCCAGCAGTTCCGGGACAGGGGTTGATAATTCACCCCTCCACTTT. The chain recombines TRBV6-2 or TRBV6-3 with TRBJ1-6; 10 bases match TRBD1. Trimming took 4 bases from V and 5 from J; bases not matched to a gene: 5. Germline V gene sequence: CDR1 MNHEY, CDR2 SVGEGT. The length of the CDR3 is 16 residues.

This clonotype was seen a handful of times. The chain employs TRBV4-3 and TRBJ1-5; D is unresolved. Germline-derived CDR1 and CDR2 are LGHNA and YSLEER. The CDR3 runs 15 residues. The V and J ends lost 1 base and 6 bases respectively, with 13 bases between them. The CDR3 sequence is CASSQVVGGIQPQHF. CDR3 DNA sequence: TGCGCCAGCAGCCAAGTAGTAGGCGGGATTCAGCCCCAGCATTTT.

This clonotype has a handful of counts. The chain employs TRBV7-2 and TRBJ1-2; unclear D gene. V was shortened by 7 bases and J by 4 bases, with 19 bases between the two germline ends. The germline V gene encodes CDR1 SGHTA and CDR2 FQGNSA. The CDR3 sequence is 15 residues long. The CDR3 DNA follows: TGTGCCAGCACCCCCGGGCGGACCGTGCCCTATGGCTACACCTTC. Its protein is CASTPGRTVPYGYTF. The variable domain in full, with the rest retrieved from reference TRBV7-2 and TRBJ1-2, is GAGVSQSPSNKVTEKGKDVELRCDPISGHTALYWYRQSLGQGLEFLIYFQGNSAPDKSGLPSDRFSAERTGGSVSTLTIQRTQQEDSAVYLCASTPGRTVPYGYTFGSGTRLTVV.

This clonotype came up a few times. CDR3 DNA sequence: TGTGCCAGCAGCGGGGGTCGGGACAGCTCCTACGAGCAGTACTTC. This translates into CASSGGRDSSYEQYF. V usage is TRBV11-3 and J usage is TRBJ2-7; 7 bases are shared with TRBD1. Losses at the gene ends were 5 bases for V and 0 bases for J; bases not matched to a gene: 7. The CDR3 has 15 amino acids. Germline CDR1 reads SGHNT; CDR2 reads YENEEA.

This clonotype was observed many times. This chain joins TRBV18 and TRBJ2-5; D remains unclear. The length of the CDR3 is 14 residues. V was trimmed by 1 base and J by 1 base, leaving 7 bases between them. Germline CDR1 and CDR2: KGHSH and LQKENI. As DNA, the CDR3 is TGTGCCAGCTCACCACGGGTGGGCCAAGAGACCCAGTACTTC. This codes for CASSPRVGQETQYF.

This clonotype came up many times. This chain connects TRBV20-1 to TRBJ2-1; 10 bases are shared with TRBD2. The J segment lost 6 bases and the V segment lost 5 bases, leaving 10 bases of the junction unmatched. The germline V gene has CDR1 DFQATT and CDR2 SNEGSKA (reference sequence). This CDR3 is 15 amino acids long. CDR3 loop: CSAGRTSGRGNEQFF. CDR3 coding DNA: TGCAGTGCTGGGAGGACTAGCGGTAGGGGCAATGAGCAGTTCTTC.

This clonotype was recorded at least ten times. The chain is built from TRBV11-2 and TRBJ1-1; possible D gene TRBD1, 5 bases. Germline assignment: CDR1 SGHAT and CDR2 FQNNGV. This CDR3 has 14 residues. With 5 bases removed from V and 6 bases from J, the gap between germline ends came to 16 bases. The chain's CDR3 is CASSPVGGLAEAFF. The CDR3 DNA follows: TGTGCCAGCAGCCCGGTGGGGGGTTTGGCTGAAGCTTTCTTT.

This clonotype has more than one count but fewer than ten. This chain joins TRBV11-2 and TRBJ2-2, with D unclear. V dropped 5 bases and J dropped 3 bases, with 10 bases sitting between them. The germline CDR1 and CDR2 sequences are SGHAT and FQNNGV. This CDR3 has 14 amino acids. Here the CDR3 reads CASSRSTYTGELFF. In nucleotides, the CDR3 is TGTGCCAGCAGCCGTTCGACCTACACCGGGGAGCTGTTTTTT.

This clonotype has a count of ten or more. The chain employs TRBV20-1 and TRBJ1-2; D unresolved. The germline V gene has CDR1 DFQATT and CDR2 SNEGSKA (reference sequence). This CDR3 spans 11 amino acids. V lost 7 bases and J 4 bases, leaving 10 bases between the germline ends. CDR3 sequence (DNA): TGCAGTGTGGAGGGAGGCTATGGCTACACCTTC. Protein: CSVEGGYGYTF.

This clonotype was observed a few times. The CDR3 spells CASSLEWRQPQHF. DNA for the CDR3: TGTGCCAGCAGTCTGGAATGGAGACAGCCCCAGCATTTT. This rearrangement joins TRBV28 to TRBJ1-5; D is uncertain. Per germline, CDR1 MDHEN and CDR2 SYDVKM. The CDR3 runs to 13 residues. V was trimmed by 5 bases and J by 7 bases, leaving 12 bases between them.

This clonotype was seen repeatedly, ten times or more. The chain has TRBV12-3 or TRBV12-4 and TRBJ2-7, with a possible D match to TRBD1 (5 bases). The V gene lost 3 bases and the J gene lost 1 base, with 10 bases spanning the gap. The CDR3 covers 14 residues. CDR3 in amino acids: CASSFNRRSYEQYF. The CDR3 coding sequence is TGTGCCAGCAGTTTTAACAGGCGATCCTACGAGCAGTACTTC.

This chain uses TRBV10-3 with TRBJ2-7; 8 nucleotides match TRBD2. Germline lookup yields CDR1 ENHRY and CDR2 SYGVKD. The CDR3 consists of 13 residues. The V gene end was trimmed by 5 bases and the J gene end by 4 bases; junction bases not matched to a gene: 4. Here the CDR3 reads CAISFAGGYEQYF. The CDR3 DNA reads as TGTGCCATCAGTTTCGCGGGAGGATACGAGCAGTACTTC.

The rearrangement joins TRBV19 to TRBJ2-2; D is undetermined. This CDR3 has 14 residues. Per the germline V gene, CDR1 is LNHDA and CDR2 is SQIVND (reference sequence). V lost 3 bases, J lost 6 bases, and 11 bases lay in between. The CDR3 DNA is TGTGCCAGTAGTATCGGTGTTGGCGCCGGGGAGCTGTTTTTT. Its translation is CASSIGVGAGELFF.

The table lists this clonotype with many counts. The chain joins TRBV29-1 to TRBJ2-3; 8 bases are shared with TRBD1. From germline, CDR1 is SQVTM and CDR2 ANQGSEA. The CDR3 has 13 amino acids. V lost 4 bases and J lost 1; bases outside the gene matches: 1. The CDR3 bases are TGCAGCGTTGCAGGGGGCGGCACAGATACGCAGTATTTT. It specifies CSVAGGGTDTQYF.

The chain links TRBV27 to TRBJ2-5, with D tentatively TRBD2 (7 bases). This CDR3 has 16 residues. The germline gives CDR1 MNHEY, CDR2 SMNVEV (reference sequence). The V and J ends lost 6 bases and 7 bases respectively, with 24 bases between them. The CDR3 DNA reads TGTGCCAGCAGCCCCGGGGGGCGGGGGCCCCCGGGGACCCAGTACTTC. Translated: CASSPGGRGPPGTQYF.

This clonotype was counted many times. The chain has TRBV6-5 and TRBJ2-7, with 7 bases fitting TRBD1. This CDR3 contains 14 residues. V dropped 0 bases and J dropped 3; count of bases not matched to a gene: 2. Germline V gene sequence: CDR1 MNHEY, CDR2 SVGAGI. CDR3 in amino acids: CASSYSRQGYEQYF. For the CDR3, the DNA is TGTGCCAGCAGTTACTCCCGACAGGGCTACGAGCAGTACTTC.

The chain carries TRBV14 and TRBJ2-1; D may be TRBD1 (5 bases). The CDR3 runs 15 residues. Germline loops: CDR1 SGHDN, CDR2 FVKESK. The germline V and J ends were trimmed by 2 bases and 1 base, with 9 bases remaining between them. CDR3 nucleotide sequence: TGTGCCAGCAGCCAAAGACGACAGTCCTACAATGAGCAGTTCTTC. Translating gives CASSQRRQSYNEQFF. Combining the CDR3 with reference TRBV14 and TRBJ2-1 gives the whole variable domain EAGVTQFPSHSVIEKGQTVTLRCDPISGHDNLYWYRRVMGKEIKFLLHFVKESKQDESGMPNNRFLAERTGGTYSTLKVQPAELEDSGVYFCASSQRRQSYNEQFFGPGTRLTVL.

This clonotype was seen more than once but under ten times. The CDR3 spells CASSQDGTGREKLFF. CDR3 DNA sequence: TGCGCCAGCAGCCAAGATGGTACAGGAAGGGAAAAACTGTTTTTT. The chain joins TRBV4-3 to TRBJ1-4; D might be TRBD1 (5 bases). Germline V gene data show CDR1 as LGHNA and CDR2 as YSLEER. The germline V and J ends were trimmed by 0 bases and 8 bases, with 13 bases remaining between them. The CDR3 loop spans 15 amino acids.

CDR3 loop: CASSYWGGEQFF. The CDR3 coding sequence is TGTGCCAGCAGTTACTGGGGCGGTGAGCAGTTCTTC. The chain couples TRBV27 to TRBJ2-1; D is possibly TRBD1 (5 bases). V shed 4 bases and J shed 9 bases, with 10 bases lying between them. Germline lookup yields CDR1 MNHEY and CDR2 SMNVEV (reference sequence). The CDR3 contains 12 residues.

The chain employs TRBV5-4 and TRBJ1-3; D is undetermined. The V gene lost 3 bases and the J gene lost 0 bases, with 10 bases spanning the gap. Germline CDR1 and CDR2: SGHNT and YYREEE (reference sequence). This CDR3 spans 15 amino acids. The CDR3 sequence is CASSSDPNSGNTIYF. The CDR3 DNA sequence: TGTGCCAGCAGCTCGGACCCAAACTCTGGAAACACCATATATTTT.